This T cell receptor (beta chain) is from a study of shared clonotypes between healthy human individuals. Background on the study: Each donor's CD4 naive and CD4 memory cells filled three plates apiece, CD8 naive two, and CD8 memory one.

The protocol was immunoSEQ multiplex PCR, while the TCRdb copy is restricted to in-frame clones and leaves out a portion. Of approximately 2.5 million clones in the sample, over 85% were seen once. The V gene's germline CDR1 is SGHVS and CDR2 FNYEAQ. V lost 2 bases, J lost 5 bases, and 10 bases lay in between. The CDR3 sequence is 14 residues long. Comment on this clone: Its antigen is currently unknown.

Whole-study results and caveats: The sharing of 4% to 5.5% of naive CD4 clonotypes was seen across a handful of donors.

The sequencing input was naive CD4+ T cells from PBMCs. The subset was: CD45RA+ positively selected. This clonotype was obtained from a man aged 18 to 29 in good health. Some clones in this sample may be carry-over from other donors' samples. The chain couples TRBV7-6 to TRBJ1-5, with a tentative D call TRBD1 (5 bases). The CDR3 region is CASSLRRGDQPQHF. CDR3 nucleotides: TGTGCCAGCAGCTTAAGGAGGGGAGATCAGCCCCAGCATTTT.